A single sample is the source of the 31 T cell receptor beta chains below, sequenced in a study of T cells after yellow fever vaccination. Each CDR3 protein is one row after TCRdb ran MiXCR on the 5' RACE reads. The sample shows more than 300,000 distinct CDR3 sequences, about 10% of them seen only once. This specimen consisted of CD4+ T cells sorted from PBMCs, obtained 45 days after the yellow fever booster vaccination. The receptors shown here come from a man younger than 35 who received the YFV17D yellow fever vaccine.

This clonotype was counted many times. CDR3 in DNA: TGTGCCAGCAGCTCCGGGACTAGCGGGGTCATCTACGAGCAGTACTTC. Residues: CASSSGTSGVIYEQYF. The V call is TRBV6-6, the J call TRBJ2-7, with 13 bases matching TRBD2. This CDR3 spans 16 amino acids. V shed 6 bases and J 3 bases; nucleotides not matched to a gene: 8. Germline lookup yields CDR1 MNHNY and CDR2 SVGAGI (reference sequence).

This clonotype was counted only a few times. The rearrangement links TRBV20-1 to TRBJ1-1; the D is unclear. V was clipped by 0 bases and J by 4 bases, with 12 bases between them. Germline V lookup: CDR1 DFQATT, CDR2 SNEGSKA (reference sequence). CDR3 length: 14 residues. CDR3: CSARDRRGSTEAFF. In DNA, the CDR3 is TGCAGTGCTAGAGATCGTCGGGGTAGCACTGAAGCTTTCTTT.

The chain links TRBV11-2 to TRBJ1-1; D remains unclear. V lost 5 bases and J 7 bases, leaving 17 bases between the germline ends. The germline gives CDR1 SGHAT, CDR2 FQNNGV. CDR3 length equals 14 residues. The CDR3 region is CASSPGFGPDEAFF. The CDR3, as DNA: TGTGCCAGCAGCCCAGGTTTCGGGCCGGATGAAGCTTTCTTT.

The chain links TRBV20-1 to TRBJ2-5; 8 bases are a match to TRBD2. The CDR3 extends over 14 amino acids. J gave up 3 bases and V 5 bases, and 8 bases lay outside the gene matches. Looked up from germline, CDR1 is DFQATT and CDR2 is SNEGSKA (reference sequence). The DNA for the CDR3 is TGCAGTGCTTCTAGCGGGTACTACGAAGAGACCCAGTACTTC. It yields the protein CSASSGYYEETQYF.

This clonotype has only a few counts. The chain couples TRBV7-2 to TRBJ2-3; TRBD1 or TRBD2 may be the D gene (5 bases each). The CDR3 has 14 residues. V lost 6 bases and J 4 bases, leaving 14 bases between the germline ends. The V gene's germline CDR1 is SGHTA and CDR2 FQGNSA. The CDR3 sequence: CASRQRLGADTQYF. The CDR3 region has the DNA TGTGCCAGCAGACAGCGTTTGGGGGCAGATACGCAGTATTTT.

This clonotype was found a few times. The chain uses TRBV7-9 and TRBJ2-2; 7 bases line up with TRBD1. There are 15 residues in the CDR3. Germline V gene sequence: CDR1 SEHNR, CDR2 FQNEAQ (reference sequence). V was pared by 3 bases and J by 0 bases, with 1 base of the junction left unmatched. The CDR3 sequence is CASSFGQANTGELFF. CDR3 bases: TGTGCCAGCAGCTTCGGACAGGCGAACACCGGGGAGCTGTTTTTT.

V is TRBV5-1 and J is TRBJ1-1, with D tentatively TRBD1 (5 bases). The germline V and J ends were trimmed by 5 bases and 4 bases, with 12 bases remaining between them. The CDR3 extends over 13 amino acids. CDR1 and CDR2 from the germline V gene are SGHRS and YFSETQ. CDR3 protein: CASSTGVGTEAFF. CDR3 DNA sequence: TGCGCCAGCAGTACGGGGGTTGGCACTGAAGCTTTCTTT. Full variable domain (remainder filled in from reference TRBV5-1 and TRBJ1-1): KAGVTQTPRYLIKTRGQQVTLSCSPISGHRSVSWYQQTPGQGLQFLFEYFSETQRNKGNFPGRFSGRQFSNSRSEMNVSTLELGDSALYLCASSTGVGTEAFFGQGTRLTVV.

This clonotype was seen more than once but under ten times. The chain is built from TRBV20-1 and TRBJ1-4; D is unclear. From germline, CDR1 is DFQATT and CDR2 SNEGSKA (reference sequence). The CDR3 consists of 14 residues. V lost 5 bases and J 2 bases, leaving 12 bases between the germline ends. The DNA of the CDR3 is TGCAGTGCTCGCACGGGTCCGACTAATGAAAAACTGTTTTTT. Its translation: CSARTGPTNEKLFF.

This clonotype was seen a few times. The rearrangement uses TRBV5-1 and TRBJ2-5; TRBD1 aligns across 8 bases. This CDR3 is built from 14 residues. Germline V gene data show CDR1 as SGHRS and CDR2 as YFSETQ. Unmatched junction bases numbered 2, after V lost 2 bases and J lost 2 bases. Here the CDR3 DNA reads TGCGCCAGCAGCTTCAGGGGGCGGCAAGAGACCCAGTACTTC. This encodes CASSFRGRQETQYF.

To note about this clonotype: A read error may account for a junction end that differs from germline. The chain uses TRBV11-2 and TRBJ2-1, with D perhaps being TRBD1 or TRBD2 (5 bases each). This CDR3 has 12 amino acids. Germline V gene lookup returns CDR1 SGHAT and CDR2 FQNNGV. DNA for the CDR3: TGTGCCAGCAGCCGAGGCAGGGACGGATGGATCTTC. This gives the protein CASSRGRDGWIF. Looking up the rest from reference TRBV11-2 and TRBJ2-1 gives the full variable domain: EAGVAQSPRYKIIEKRQSVAFWCNPISGHATLYWYQQILGQGPKLLIQFQNNGVVDDSQLPKDRFSAERLKGVDSTLKIQPAKLEDSAVYLCASSRGRDGWIFGPGTRLTVL.

This clonotype has more than one count but fewer than ten. The rearrangement links TRBV18 to TRBJ2-4, with unresolved D. The V gene's germline CDR1 is KGHSH and CDR2 LQKENI. The CDR3 extends over 18 amino acids. V was shortened by 3 bases and J by 0 bases, with 18 bases between the two germline ends. CDR3 coding DNA: TGTGCCAGCTCACCCCTTCGGACGGCCTCCGTAGCCAAAAACATTCAGTACTTC. As protein: CASSPLRTASVAKNIQYF.

In regard to this clonotype: One end of the junction does not line up with germline, which may come from a read error. The genes are TRBV5-4 and TRBJ2-3; D may be TRBD2 (5 bases). The CDR3 contains 15 residues. Per germline, CDR1 SGHNT and CDR2 YYREEE (reference sequence). The CDR3 DNA reads TGTGCCAGCAGCCCTACCCTCGCTAGCACACATACGCAGTATTTT. This gives the protein CASSPTLASTHTQYF.

This clonotype has a handful of counts. The genes are TRBV7-3 and TRBJ2-1; TRBD2 matches at 8 bases. Trimming took 4 bases from V and 0 from J; bases not matched to a gene: 8. The CDR3 spans 17 residues. Germline assignment: CDR1 SGHTA and CDR2 FQGTGA. DNA of the CDR3: TGTGCCAGCAGCTCGGGGGGGCCAGAGAGCTCCTACAATGAGCAGTTCTTC. It is translated as CASSSGGPESSYNEQFF.

V and J are TRBV6-2 or TRBV6-3 and TRBJ2-7; 11 bases are a match to TRBD2. The CDR3 runs to 15 residues. With 2 bases clipped from V and 6 bases from J, the junction kept 6 bases outside the gene matches. CDR1 and CDR2 (germline): MNHEY, SVGEGT. CDR3 residues: CASSYHTSGGGEQYF. Written as DNA, the CDR3 is TGTGCCAGCAGTTACCATACTAGCGGGGGCGGCGAGCAGTACTTC.

This clonotype has at least ten counts. The J gene is TRBJ2-1, the V gene TRBV4-3; possibly TRBD1 or TRBD2 for D (6 bases each). Germline V gene lookup returns CDR1 LGHNA and CDR2 YSLEER. V was clipped by 0 bases and J by 7 bases, with 10 bases between them. The CDR3 covers 14 residues. As DNA, the CDR3 is TGCGCCAGCAGCCAAGATTGGAGGGGGAATGAGCAGTTCTTC. Translated: CASSQDWRGNEQFF.

This chain joins TRBV27 and TRBJ2-2; TRBD2 might be the D (5 bases). The CDR3 has 16 amino acids. Trimming removed 1 base from V and 7 bases from J, with 16 bases in between. Germline V gives CDR1 MNHEY, CDR2 SMNVEV (reference sequence). The CDR3 bases are TGTGCCAGCAGTTTATTAGGTGCCTCACGGGGCGGGGAGCTGTTTTTT. It yields the protein CASSLLGASRGGELFF.

This clonotype was seen repeatedly, ten times or more. The chain combines TRBV20-1 with TRBJ2-5; perhaps TRBD2 as D (6 bases). The V end lost 2 bases, the J end lost 5 bases, and 12 bases lay between the germline ends. The CDR3 sequence is 13 residues long. The germline V gene encodes CDR1 DFQATT and CDR2 SNEGSKA (reference sequence). CDR3 DNA sequence: TGCAGTGCTAGACTTGCGGGGTCGGAGACCCAGTACTTC. This sequence encodes CSARLAGSETQYF.

This clonotype has ten or more counts. The V and J genes are TRBV7-2 and TRBJ2-3, with a weak D call TRBD2 (7 bases). Germline V gives CDR1 SGHTA, CDR2 FQGNSA. This CDR3 has 14 amino acids. Trimming took off 2 bases at V and 4 bases at J, with 10 bases between the two ends. In DNA, the CDR3 is TGTGCCAGCAGCTTACGGGGGGCCGCAGATACGCAGTATTTT. Its protein is CASSLRGAADTQYF.

The chain has TRBV24-1 and TRBJ2-3; 9 nucleotides agree with TRBD1. The CDR3 loop spans 16 amino acids. Germline CDR1 and CDR2: KGHDR and SFDVKD. V was clipped by 0 bases and J by 5 bases; unmatched bases: 5. In nucleotides, the CDR3 is TGTGCCACCAGTGATTTGTCTGGGACAGGGCGAGATACGCAGTATTTT. This gives the protein CATSDLSGTGRDTQYF.

This chain uses TRBV7-2 with TRBJ2-1; a weak D match, TRBD2 (6 bases). Trimming left V 2 bases short and J 4 bases short, with 12 bases between. The germline V gene encodes CDR1 SGHTA and CDR2 FQGNSA. This CDR3 is 15 amino acids long. DNA of the CDR3: TGTGCCAGCAGCTTAAACGCGGGGTCATACAATGAGCAGTTCTTC. It is translated as CASSLNAGSYNEQFF.

This clonotype was recorded a few times. J is TRBJ1-1 and V is TRBV7-9; a weak D match, TRBD1 (5 bases). This CDR3 has 13 residues. Germline lookup yields CDR1 SEHNR and CDR2 FQNEAQ (reference sequence). V lost 5 bases and J lost 6, with 13 bases in between. The CDR3, as DNA: TGTGCCAGCAGCCTCGGGGGGGGATCTGAAGCTTTCTTT. Amino acid sequence: CASSLGGGSEAFF.

This clonotype was observed many times. The rearrangement links TRBV30 to TRBJ2-4, with TRBD2 as a possible D gene (5 bases). V was trimmed by 0 bases and J by 11 bases, leaving 20 bases between them. Germline values: CDR1 GTSNPN, CDR2 SVGIG (reference sequence). The CDR3 is 15 residues long. The CDR3 sequence is CAWSVLGGVLSLQYF. The CDR3 coding sequence is TGTGCCTGGAGTGTACTAGGCGGCGTCCTTTCGCTTCAGTACTTC.

Only one count was recorded for this clonotype. The CDR3 spells CASSPLPAGGSTDTQYF. CDR3 sequence (DNA): TGTGCCAGCAGTCCCCTCCCCGCGGGGGGCAGCACAGATACGCAGTATTTT. The chain combines TRBV28 with TRBJ2-3, with 8 bases fitting TRBD2. This CDR3 has 17 residues. After removal of 5 bases from V and 0 bases from J, the junction contained 10 bases not matched to a gene. CDR1 is MDHEN and CDR2 is SYDVKM in the germline V gene.

This clonotype was found a few times. V and J are TRBV27 and TRBJ1-2, with a possible D match to TRBD1 (5 bases). The germline CDR1 and CDR2 sequences are MNHEY and SMNVEV (reference sequence). Trimming cost V 6 bases and J 1 base, with 12 bases left between them. The CDR3 consists of 14 residues. CDR3 in DNA: TGTGCCAGCAGCCCTCAGGGAAATAACTATGGCTACACCTTC. Protein product: CASSPQGNNYGYTF.

This chain connects TRBV5-1 to TRBJ1-6; 9 bases match TRBD1. Germline V lookup: CDR1 SGHRS, CDR2 YFSETQ. The ends lost 0 bases at V and 16 bases at J; junction bases unmatched: 8. This CDR3 contains 14 residues. The CDR3 sequence: CASSLDRGRERLHF. The CDR3 nucleotides read TGCGCCAGCAGCTTGGACAGGGGGCGTGAGAGGCTCCACTTT.

This clonotype turned up a few times. The genes are TRBV24-1 and TRBJ2-2; no definite D call. From germline, CDR1 is KGHDR and CDR2 SFDVKD. V was pared by 2 bases and J by 6 bases, with 3 bases between. The CDR3 extends over 12 amino acids. The CDR3 DNA reads TGTGCCACCAGTGATTACCCCGGGGAGCTGTTTTTT. This codes for CATSDYPGELFF.

This clonotype turned up a few times. The chain recombines TRBV2 with TRBJ1-5; D is uncertain. CDR1 SNHLY and CDR2 FYNNEI come from the germline V gene. This CDR3 is 15 amino acids long. V was trimmed by 1 base and J by 0 bases, leaving 7 bases between them. CDR3 bases: TGTGCCAGCAGTGAAGGTGACGTTAGCAATCAGCCCCAGCATTTT. As protein: CASSEGDVSNQPQHF.

This rearrangement joins TRBV20-1 to TRBJ2-3; D is uncertain. CDR3 size: 13 residues. CDR1 DFQATT and CDR2 SNEGSKA come from the germline V gene (reference sequence). Trimming stripped 3 bases from V and 2 bases from J, with 9 bases between. CDR3 DNA sequence: TGCAGTGCTAGTTGGCATACCACAGATACGCAGTATTTT. It translates to CSASWHTTDTQYF.

The V call is TRBV18, the J call TRBJ2-7; the D call may be TRBD1 or TRBD2 (5 bases each). V lost 3 bases and J lost 5, with 17 bases in between. In germline, CDR1 is KGHSH, CDR2 LQKENI. This CDR3 is 15 amino acids long. This CDR3 is CASSPPGPSDDEQYF. Here the CDR3 DNA reads TGTGCCAGCTCACCTCCGGGACCTTCTGACGACGAGCAGTACTTC.

Many counts were recorded for this clonotype. This chain links TRBV7-8 with TRBJ2-2; possibly TRBD2 for D (5 bases). CDR3 length: 19 residues. The germline CDR1 and CDR2 sequences are SGHVS and FQNEAQ. V gave up 5 bases and J gave up 1 base, with 23 bases separating them. In nucleotides, the CDR3 is TGTGCCAGCAGCCCTGTTCCCCCCCTGAGGGCCCAGAACACCGGGGAGCTGTTTTTT. As protein: CASSPVPPLRAQNTGELFF.

The chain uses TRBV20-1 and TRBJ2-5; 8 nucleotides line up with TRBD2. Per the germline V gene, CDR1 is DFQATT and CDR2 is SNEGSKA (reference sequence). V shed 5 bases, J shed 5 bases, and the junction held 7 bases outside the gene matches. CDR3 size: 13 residues. CDR3 region: CSAYYGGAETQYF. The CDR3 DNA sequence: TGCAGTGCTTATTACGGGGGGGCGGAGACCCAGTACTTC.